This T cell receptor (beta chain) was found in a study of control samples from healthy donors and cancer patients. Assay: immunoSEQ multiplex PCR; the TCRdb copy retains only in-frame clones and omits some. Among roughly 90,000 clones, around 80% were seen once, and the ten largest hold about 9.8%. The receptor's source is a woman aged 55-75 years in good health. The sample comprised blood.

The CDR3, as DNA: TGCGCCAGCAGCTTGGAGGCGGACGGGTCTACTGAAGCTTTCTTT. It specifies CASSLEADGSTEAFF. J is TRBJ1-1 and V is TRBV5-1; D call uncertain. The CDR3 has 15 residues. Trimming shortened V by 0 bases and J by 5 bases, and 14 bases separated the two germline ends. In germline, CDR1 is SGHRS, CDR2 YFSETQ.